This TCR beta chain was identified in a study of cytomegalovirus exposure and HLA in healthy donors. Findings and limits, study-wide: Researchers reportedly found TCR beta sequences accurately predicted most subjects' HLA-A and HLA-B alleles. A later analysis found common viral pathogens apparently linked to several of the most significant clusters.

PCR amplification relied on 60 Vbeta primers (plus 13 Jbeta primers). The protocol was immunoSEQ multiplex PCR, while the TCRdb copy is restricted to in-frame clones and leaves out a portion. The sample shows a few hundred thousand clones, around 81% of them seen only once. CDR3 length equals 12 residues. Germline loops: CDR1 SNHLY, CDR2 FYNNEI. Trimming removed 6 bases from V and 3 bases from J, with 8 bases in between. At sampling all donors were nominally healthy, likely with unrecorded immune exposures. A remark on this clone: Its antigen is unidentified.

The source is a woman in her sixties in good health and CMV-seropositive. Sequencing was performed on PBMCs. The V gene is TRBV2, the J gene TRBJ1-2; D unresolved. Here the CDR3 reads CASSQSDYGYTF. The CDR3 coding sequence is TGTGCCAGCAGCCAATCAGACTATGGCTACACCTTC.